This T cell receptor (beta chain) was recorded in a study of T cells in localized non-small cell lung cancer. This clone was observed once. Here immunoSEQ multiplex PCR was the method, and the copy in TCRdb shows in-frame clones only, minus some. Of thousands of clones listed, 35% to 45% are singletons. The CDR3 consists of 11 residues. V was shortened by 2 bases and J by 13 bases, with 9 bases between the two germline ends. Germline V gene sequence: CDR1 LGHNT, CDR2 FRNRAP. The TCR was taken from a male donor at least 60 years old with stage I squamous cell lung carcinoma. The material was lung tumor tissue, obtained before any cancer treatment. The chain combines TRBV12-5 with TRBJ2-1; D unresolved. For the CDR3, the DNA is TGTGCTAGTGGTTTGACTGGCATACAGTTCTTC. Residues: CASGLTGIQFF.